The clone carrying this T cell receptor beta chain was seen many times. What it binds is unknown. The data were obtained in a study of T cells in Graves' hyperthyroidism and ophthalmopathy. General study results and limits: Patients with ophthalmopathy were separated from those with stable hyperthyroidism by a 13 V-J model.

The CDR3 regions of TCR beta were amplified from RNA transcripts. The TCR CDR3 was amplified in a first-round RT-PCR using the HTBI primer set. TCRdb passed the multiplex PCR reads through MiXCR, listing each CDR3 protein once. The sample lists around 600,000 distinct CDR3 sequences; about a sixth were seen once. Germline V gene data show CDR1 as GTSNPN and CDR2 as SVGIG (reference sequence). This CDR3 comprises 14 residues. Trimming at V came to 3 bases and at J to 3 bases, leaving 5 bases not matched to a gene. The TCR originated in a woman aged 25-40 years with Graves' hyperthyroidism. This chain links TRBV30 with TRBJ1-1; TRBD1 agrees at 9 bases. The sequenced sample was blood. The CDR3 spells CAWRQGARYTEAFF. In nucleotides, the CDR3 is TGTGCCTGGAGACAGGGGGCGCGTTACACTGAAGCTTTCTTT.